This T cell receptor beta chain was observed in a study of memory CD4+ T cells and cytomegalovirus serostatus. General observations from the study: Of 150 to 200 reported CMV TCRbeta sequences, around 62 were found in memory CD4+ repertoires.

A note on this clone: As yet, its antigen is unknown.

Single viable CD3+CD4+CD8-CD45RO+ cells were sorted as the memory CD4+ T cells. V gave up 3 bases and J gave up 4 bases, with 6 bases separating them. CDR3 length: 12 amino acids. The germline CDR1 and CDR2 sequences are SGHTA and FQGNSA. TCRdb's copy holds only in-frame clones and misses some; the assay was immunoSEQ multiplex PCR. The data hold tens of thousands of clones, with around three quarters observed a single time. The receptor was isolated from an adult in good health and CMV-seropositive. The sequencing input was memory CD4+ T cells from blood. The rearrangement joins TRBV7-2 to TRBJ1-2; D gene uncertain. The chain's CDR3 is CASSLSTYGYTF. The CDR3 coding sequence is TGTGCCAGCAGCTTGTCGACCTATGGCTACACCTTC.